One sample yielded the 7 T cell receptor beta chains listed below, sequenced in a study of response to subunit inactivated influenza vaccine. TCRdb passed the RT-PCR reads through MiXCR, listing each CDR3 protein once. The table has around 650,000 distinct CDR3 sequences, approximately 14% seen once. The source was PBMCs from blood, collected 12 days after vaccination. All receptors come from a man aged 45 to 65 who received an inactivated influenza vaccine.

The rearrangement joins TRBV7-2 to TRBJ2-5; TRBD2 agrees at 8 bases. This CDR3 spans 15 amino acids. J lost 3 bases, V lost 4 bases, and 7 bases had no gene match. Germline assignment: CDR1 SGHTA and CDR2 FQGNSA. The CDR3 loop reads CASSSLGSGEETQYF. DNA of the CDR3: TGTGCCAGCAGCTCCTTGGGTAGCGGGGAAGAGACCCAGTACTTC.

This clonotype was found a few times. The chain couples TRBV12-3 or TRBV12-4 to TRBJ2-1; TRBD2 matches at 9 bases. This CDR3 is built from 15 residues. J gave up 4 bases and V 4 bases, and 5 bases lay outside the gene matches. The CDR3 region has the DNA TGTGCCAGCAGTTGGCGGGGGGGGTATTACAATGAGCAGTTCTTC. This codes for CASSWRGGYYNEQFF.

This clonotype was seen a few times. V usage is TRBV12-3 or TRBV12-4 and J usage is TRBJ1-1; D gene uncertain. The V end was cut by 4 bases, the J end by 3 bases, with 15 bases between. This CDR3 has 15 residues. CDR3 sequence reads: CASSSVPSSDTEAFF. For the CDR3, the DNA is TGTGCCAGCAGTTCAGTCCCGTCAAGCGACACTGAAGCTTTCTTT.

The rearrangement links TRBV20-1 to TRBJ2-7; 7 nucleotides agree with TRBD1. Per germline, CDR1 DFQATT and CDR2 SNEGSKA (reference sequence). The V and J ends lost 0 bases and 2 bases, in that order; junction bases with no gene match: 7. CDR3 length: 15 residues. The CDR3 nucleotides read TGCAGTGCTAGAGATTCCAGGGGGAGCCCCTACGAGCAGTACTTC. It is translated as CSARDSRGSPYEQYF.

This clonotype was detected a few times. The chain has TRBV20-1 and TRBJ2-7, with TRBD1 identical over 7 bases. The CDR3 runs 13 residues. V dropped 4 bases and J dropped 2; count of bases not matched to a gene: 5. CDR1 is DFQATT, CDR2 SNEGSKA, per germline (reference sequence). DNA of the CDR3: TGCAGTGCTACCCGGGACAGCCCCTACGAGCAGTACTTC. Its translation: CSATRDSPYEQYF.

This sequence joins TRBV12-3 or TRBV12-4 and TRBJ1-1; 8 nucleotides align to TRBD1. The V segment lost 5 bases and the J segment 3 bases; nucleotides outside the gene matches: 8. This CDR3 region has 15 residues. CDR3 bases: TGTGCCAGCAGTCCCAGGACAGGGTGGGACACTGAAGCTTTCTTT. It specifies CASSPRTGWDTEAFF.

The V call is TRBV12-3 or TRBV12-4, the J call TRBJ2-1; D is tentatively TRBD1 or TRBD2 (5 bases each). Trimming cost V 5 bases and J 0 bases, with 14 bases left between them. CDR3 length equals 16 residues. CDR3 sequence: CASSPRGRDSYNEQFF. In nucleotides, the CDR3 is TGTGCCAGCAGTCCCCGGGGCAGAGACTCCTACAATGAGCAGTTCTTC.